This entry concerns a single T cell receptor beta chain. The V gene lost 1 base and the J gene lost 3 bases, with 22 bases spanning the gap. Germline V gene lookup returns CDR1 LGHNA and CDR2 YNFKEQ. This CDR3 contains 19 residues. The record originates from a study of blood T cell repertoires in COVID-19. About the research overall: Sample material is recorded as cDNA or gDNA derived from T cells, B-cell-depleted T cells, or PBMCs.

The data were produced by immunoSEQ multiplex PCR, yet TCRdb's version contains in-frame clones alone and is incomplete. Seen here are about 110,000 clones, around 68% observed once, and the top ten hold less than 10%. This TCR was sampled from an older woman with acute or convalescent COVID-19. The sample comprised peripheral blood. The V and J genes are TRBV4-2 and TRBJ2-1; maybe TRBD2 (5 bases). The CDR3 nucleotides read TGTGCCAGCAGCCAAGGGGGAAGTTTTCGGGATCCCAACTACAATGAGCAGTTCTTC. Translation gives CASSQGGSFRDPNYNEQFF.